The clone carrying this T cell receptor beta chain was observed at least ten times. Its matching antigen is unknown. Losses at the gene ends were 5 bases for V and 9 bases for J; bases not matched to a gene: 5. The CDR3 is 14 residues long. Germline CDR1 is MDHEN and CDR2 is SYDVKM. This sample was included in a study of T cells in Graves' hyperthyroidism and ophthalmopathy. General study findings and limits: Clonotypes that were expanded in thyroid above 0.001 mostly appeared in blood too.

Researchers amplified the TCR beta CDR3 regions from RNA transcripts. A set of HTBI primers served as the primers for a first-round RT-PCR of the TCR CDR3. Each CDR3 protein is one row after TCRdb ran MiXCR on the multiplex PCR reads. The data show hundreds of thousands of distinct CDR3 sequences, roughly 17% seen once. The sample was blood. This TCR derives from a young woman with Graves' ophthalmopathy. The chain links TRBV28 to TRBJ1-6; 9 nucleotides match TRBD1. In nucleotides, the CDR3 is TGTGCCAGCAGTCCACTGGACAGGGGTTCACCCCTCCACTTT. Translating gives CASSPLDRGSPLHF.